These 4 T cell receptor beta chains share one sample of origin, sequenced in a study of tumor and adjacent non-tumor tissue in lung cancer. The library came from three nested PCR rounds adapted from ARM-PCR protocols. Each CDR3 protein is one row after TCRdb ran MiXCR on the multiplex PCR reads. The data contain tens of thousands of distinct CDR3 sequences, approximately 80% of them singletons. The template was RNA from unsorted bulk tissue. More than 3 cm separated this lung sample from the edge of the tumor. Sequencing used distant non-tumor lung tissue. Source of these receptors: a man aged 55 to 70 with non-small cell lung cancer.

A note on this clonotype: The missing conserved phenylalanine or tryptophan at the end of this CDR3 makes a read error likely. The chain combines TRBV12-3 or TRBV12-4 with TRBJ2-5, with a possible D match to TRBD2 (7 bases). CDR3 length equals 14 residues. The CDR3 spells CASSQGGGSETQYL. The CDR3 DNA reads as TGTGCCAGCAGCCAAGGGGGGGGTAGTGAGACGCAGTACCTC.

This clonotype showed up just once. The V call is TRBV11-2, the J call TRBJ2-1, with D perhaps matching TRBD2 (5 bases). The CDR3 extends over 15 amino acids. Germline CDR1 reads SGHAT; CDR2 reads FQNNGV. Deletions cut 10 bases from V and 8 bases from J, with 24 bases between. The CDR3 DNA reads TGTGCCACTAGCTTAGATCTAGGGTCGGTATATGAGCAGTTCTTC. As protein: CATSLDLGSVYEQFF.

Concerning this clonotype: This may arise from a read error, as a much more abundant clone is one base away. The gene calls are TRBV5-5 and TRBJ1-5; 8 nucleotides agree with TRBD1. The germline gives CDR1 SGHKS, CDR2 YYEKEE (reference sequence). The CDR3 runs 14 residues. CDR3 residues: CASSGGQALQPLHF. The CDR3 nucleotides are TGTGCCAGCAGCGGGGGACAGGCGCTACAGCCCCTGCATTTT. The full variable domain, its missing parts supplied by reference TRBV5-5 and TRBJ1-5, is DAGVTQSPTHLIKTRGQQVTLRCSPISGHKSVSWYQQVLGQGPQFIFQYYEKEERGRGNFPDRFSARQFPNYSSELNVNALLLGDSALYLCASSGGQALQPLHFGDGTRLSIL.

A few counts support this clonotype. One junction end disagrees with the germline gene, perhaps due to a read error. The V gene is TRBV28, the J gene TRBJ2-7, with unresolved D. Germline V gene lookup returns CDR1 MDHEN and CDR2 SYDVKM. This CDR3 has 15 residues. The CDR3 bases are TGTGCCAGCAATTTGGATCCCTCCTACAGCTACGAGCAGTATTTC. Translating gives CASNLDPSYSYEQYF. The full variable domain, its missing parts supplied by reference TRBV28 and TRBJ2-7, is DVKVTQSSRYLVKRTGEKVFLECVQDMDHENMFWYRQDPGLGLRLIYFSYDVKMKEKGDIPEGYSVSREKKERFSLILESASTNQTSMYLCASNLDPSYSYEQYFGPGTRLTVT.